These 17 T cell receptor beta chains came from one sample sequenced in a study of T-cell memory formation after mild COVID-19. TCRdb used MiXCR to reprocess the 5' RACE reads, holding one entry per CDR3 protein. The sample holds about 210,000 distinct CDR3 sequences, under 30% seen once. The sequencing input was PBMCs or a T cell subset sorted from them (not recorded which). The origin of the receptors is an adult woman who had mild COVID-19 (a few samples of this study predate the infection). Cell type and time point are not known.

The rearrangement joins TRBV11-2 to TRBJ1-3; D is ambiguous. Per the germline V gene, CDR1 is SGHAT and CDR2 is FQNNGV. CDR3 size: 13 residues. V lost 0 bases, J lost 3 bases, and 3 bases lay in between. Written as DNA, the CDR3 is TGTGCCAGCAGCTTAGAAGGTGGAAACACCATATATTTT. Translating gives CASSLEGGNTIYF. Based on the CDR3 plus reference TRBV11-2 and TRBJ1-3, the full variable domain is EAGVAQSPRYKIIEKRQSVAFWCNPISGHATLYWYQQILGQGPKLLIQFQNNGVVDDSQLPKDRFSAERLKGVDSTLKIQPAKLEDSAVYLCASSLEGGNTIYFGEGSWLTVV.

The CDR3 reads CASVAGASYEQYF. The CDR3 region has the DNA TGTGCCAGTGTAGCGGGAGCATCTTACGAGCAGTACTTC. The J gene is TRBJ2-7, the V gene TRBV7-2; 9 nucleotides line up with TRBD2. V lost 9 bases and J lost 4; bases outside the gene matches: 7. This CDR3 has 13 residues. Germline V gives CDR1 SGHTA, CDR2 FQGNSA.

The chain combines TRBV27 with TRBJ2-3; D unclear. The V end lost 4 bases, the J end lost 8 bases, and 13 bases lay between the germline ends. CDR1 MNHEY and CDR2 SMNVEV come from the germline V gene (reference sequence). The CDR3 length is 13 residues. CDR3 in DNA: TGTGCCAGCAGTTGTACGGTCTCTGGTACGCAGTATTTT. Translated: CASSCTVSGTQYF.

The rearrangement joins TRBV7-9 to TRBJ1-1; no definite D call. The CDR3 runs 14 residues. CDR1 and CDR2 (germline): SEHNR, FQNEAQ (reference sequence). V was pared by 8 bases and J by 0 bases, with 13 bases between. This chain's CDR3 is CASLLEGMNTEAFF. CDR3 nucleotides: TGTGCCAGCCTCTTAGAGGGAATGAACACTGAAGCTTTCTTT.

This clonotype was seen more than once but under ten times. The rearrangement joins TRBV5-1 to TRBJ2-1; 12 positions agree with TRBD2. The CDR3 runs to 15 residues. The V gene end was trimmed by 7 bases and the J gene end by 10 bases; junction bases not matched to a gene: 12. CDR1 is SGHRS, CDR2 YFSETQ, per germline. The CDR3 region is CASFDRLAGEKEQFF. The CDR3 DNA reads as TGCGCCAGCTTCGACCGACTAGCGGGAGAGAAGGAGCAGTTCTTC.

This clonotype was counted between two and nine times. The CDR3 spells CASSFDVGLPETQYF. In DNA form, the CDR3 reads TGTGCCAGCAGCTTTGACGTCGGACTCCCGGAGACCCAGTACTTC. The chain employs TRBV11-1 and TRBJ2-5, with a tentative D call TRBD2 (5 bases). The CDR3 sequence is 15 residues long. Between the trimmed V and J ends, which lost 3 bases and 5 bases, there was a span of 16 bases. Germline V CDR1 and CDR2: SGHAT, FQDESV (reference sequence). Filled out from reference TRBV11-1 and TRBJ2-5, the complete variable domain reads EAEVAQSPRYKITEKSQAVAFWCDPISGHATLYWYRQILGQGPELLVQFQDESVVDDSQLPKDRFSAERLKGVDSTLKIQPAELGDSAMYLCASSFDVGLPETQYFGPGTRLLVL.

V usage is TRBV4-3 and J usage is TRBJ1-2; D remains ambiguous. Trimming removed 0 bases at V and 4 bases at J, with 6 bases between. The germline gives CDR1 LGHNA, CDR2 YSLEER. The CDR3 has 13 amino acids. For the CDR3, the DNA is TGCGCCAGCAGCCAAGATGGTATCTATGGCTACACCTTC. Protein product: CASSQDGIYGYTF.

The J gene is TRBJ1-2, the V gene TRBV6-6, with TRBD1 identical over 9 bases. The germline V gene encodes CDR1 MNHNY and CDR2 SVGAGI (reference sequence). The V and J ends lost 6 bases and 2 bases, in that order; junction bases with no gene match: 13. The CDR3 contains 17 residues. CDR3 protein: CASRARDRVGRNYGYTF. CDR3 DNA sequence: TGTGCCAGCAGGGCCCGGGACAGGGTAGGGAGGAACTATGGCTACACCTTC.

The DNA of the CDR3 is TGTGCCAGCGCCTCGGACAACTATGGCTACACCTTC. It encodes CASASDNYGYTF. This chain connects TRBV11-3 to TRBJ1-2; D is uncertain. The CDR3 contains 12 residues. V lost 8 bases and J 2 bases, leaving 9 bases between the germline ends. Germline loops: CDR1 SGHNT, CDR2 YENEEA.

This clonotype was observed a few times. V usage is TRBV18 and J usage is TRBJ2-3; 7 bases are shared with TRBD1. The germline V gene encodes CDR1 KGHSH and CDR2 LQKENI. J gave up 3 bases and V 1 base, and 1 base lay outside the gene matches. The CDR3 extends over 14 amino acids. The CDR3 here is CASSPQQGTDTQYF. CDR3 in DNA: TGTGCCAGCTCACCACAACAGGGGACAGATACGCAGTATTTT.

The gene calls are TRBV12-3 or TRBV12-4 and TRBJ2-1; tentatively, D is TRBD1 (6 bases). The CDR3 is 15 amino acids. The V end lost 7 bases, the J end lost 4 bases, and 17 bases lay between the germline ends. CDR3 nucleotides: TGTGCCAGCAACCCCCGCCGGACAGCTTACAATGAGCAGTTCTTC. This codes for CASNPRRTAYNEQFF.

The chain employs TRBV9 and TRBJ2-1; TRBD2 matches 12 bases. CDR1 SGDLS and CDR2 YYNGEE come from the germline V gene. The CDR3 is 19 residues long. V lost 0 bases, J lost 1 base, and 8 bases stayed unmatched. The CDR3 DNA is TGTGCCAGCAGCGTAGGGCTAGCGGGAGGGCCCTTTTCCTACAATGAGCAGTTCTTC. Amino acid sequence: CASSVGLAGGPFSYNEQFF.

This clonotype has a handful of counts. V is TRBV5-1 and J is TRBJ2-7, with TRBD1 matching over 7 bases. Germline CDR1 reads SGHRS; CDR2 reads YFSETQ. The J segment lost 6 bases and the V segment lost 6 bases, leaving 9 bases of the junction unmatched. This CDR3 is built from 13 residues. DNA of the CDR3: TGCGCCAGCACTCTCACAGGGGTCGGCGAGCAGTACTTC. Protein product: CASTLTGVGEQYF. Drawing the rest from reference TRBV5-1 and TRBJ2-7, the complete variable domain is KAGVTQTPRYLIKTRGQQVTLSCSPISGHRSVSWYQQTPGQGLQFLFEYFSETQRNKGNFPGRFSGRQFSNSRSEMNVSTLELGDSALYLCASTLTGVGEQYFGPGTRLTVT.

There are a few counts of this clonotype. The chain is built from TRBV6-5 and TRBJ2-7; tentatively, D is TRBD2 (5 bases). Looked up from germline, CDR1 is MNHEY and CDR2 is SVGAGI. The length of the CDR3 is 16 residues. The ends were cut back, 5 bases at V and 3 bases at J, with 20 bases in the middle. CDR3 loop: CASSGGREKRGYEQYF. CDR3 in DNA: TGTGCCAGCAGTGGTGGACGGGAAAAACGCGGCTACGAGCAGTACTTC.

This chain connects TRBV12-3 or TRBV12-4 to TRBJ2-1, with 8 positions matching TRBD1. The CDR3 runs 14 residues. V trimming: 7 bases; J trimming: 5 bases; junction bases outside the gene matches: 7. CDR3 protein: CASIEGQENNEQFF. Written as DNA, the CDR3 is TGTGCCAGCATCGAGGGACAGGAAAACAATGAGCAGTTCTTC.

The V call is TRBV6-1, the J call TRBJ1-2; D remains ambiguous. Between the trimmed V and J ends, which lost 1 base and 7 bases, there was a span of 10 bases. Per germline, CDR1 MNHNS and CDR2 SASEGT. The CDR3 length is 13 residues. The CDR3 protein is CASSEDLLFGYTF. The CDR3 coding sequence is TGTGCCAGCAGTGAAGATTTGCTTTTTGGCTACACCTTC.

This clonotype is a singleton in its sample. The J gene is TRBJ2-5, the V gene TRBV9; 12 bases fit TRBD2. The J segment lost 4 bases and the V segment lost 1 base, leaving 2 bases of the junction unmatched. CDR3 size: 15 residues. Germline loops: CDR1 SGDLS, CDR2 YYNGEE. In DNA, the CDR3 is TGTGCCAGCAGCGTACTAGCGGGAGGGAGAGAGACCCAGTACTTC. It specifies CASSVLAGGRETQYF.